The text below deals with one T cell receptor (beta chain). There are 18 residues in the CDR3. V shed 0 bases and J 2 bases; nucleotides not matched to a gene: 9. The germline gives CDR1 MGHDK, CDR2 SYGVNS. This sample is drawn from a study of T cell responses to AZD1222 COVID-19 vaccine. Measured with immunoSEQ multiplex PCR; TCRdb has only the in-frame clones, and not every one. The sample has 140,000 to 150,000 clones, approximately 88% seen once; the top ten hold more than 12%. The chain is built from TRBV25-1 and TRBJ1-2, with 10 bases identical to TRBD1. Sequences were derived from peripheral blood, sampled on day 0 of AZD1222 vaccination. The sequence came from an adult in good health. The DNA for the CDR3 is TGTGCCAGCAGTGAATATCCGATCGGGACAGGGGCGAACTATGGCTACACCTTC. It encodes CASSEYPIGTGANYGYTF.